The clone carrying this TCR beta chain was found a few times. Its specificity is not known. These data originate in a study of beta chain features in type 1 diabetes. At the level of the study: The patients were much like the healthy donors in age, gender and cell yields. Findings and caveats of the study: Patients showed naive, central memory and Treg TCRB repertoires that appeared more similar than those of healthy donors. Shorter TCRB CDR3s, moderately but significantly so, marked every one of the four CD4+ subsets in Type 1 diabetes patients.

Isolated RNA was reverse transcribed in full, so expressed TCRB transcripts were sequenced. The data were produced by immunoSEQ multiplex PCR, yet TCRdb's version contains in-frame clones alone and is incomplete. The data show 150,000 or so clones, with over 55% seen just once and roughly 0.089% held by the top ten. Germline V gene data show CDR1 as GTSNPN and CDR2 as SVGIG (reference sequence). The V end lost 0 bases, the J end lost 5 bases, and 5 bases lay between the germline ends. The CDR3 covers 11 residues. The chain links TRBV30 to TRBJ2-7; D uncertain. Sequencing was done on a sample of naive CD4+ T cells from blood. This TCR derives from a man aged 30-40 years with type 1 diabetes. DNA for the CDR3: TGTGCCTGGAGTGTTTTGGACGAGCAGTACTTC. Protein: CAWSVLDEQYF.